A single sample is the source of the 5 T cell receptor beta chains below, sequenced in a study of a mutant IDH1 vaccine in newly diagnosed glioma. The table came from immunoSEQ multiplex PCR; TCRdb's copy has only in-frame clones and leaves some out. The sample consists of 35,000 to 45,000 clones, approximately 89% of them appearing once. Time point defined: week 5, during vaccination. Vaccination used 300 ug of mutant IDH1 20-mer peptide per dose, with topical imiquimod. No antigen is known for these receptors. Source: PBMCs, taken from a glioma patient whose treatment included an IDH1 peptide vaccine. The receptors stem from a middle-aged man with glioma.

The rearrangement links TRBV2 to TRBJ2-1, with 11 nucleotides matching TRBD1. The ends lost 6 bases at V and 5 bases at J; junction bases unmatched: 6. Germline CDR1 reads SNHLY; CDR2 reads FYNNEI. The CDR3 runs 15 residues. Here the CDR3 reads CASSGDRGRDNEQFF. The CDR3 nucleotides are TGTGCCAGCAGCGGGGACAGGGGGAGAGACAATGAGCAGTTCTTC.

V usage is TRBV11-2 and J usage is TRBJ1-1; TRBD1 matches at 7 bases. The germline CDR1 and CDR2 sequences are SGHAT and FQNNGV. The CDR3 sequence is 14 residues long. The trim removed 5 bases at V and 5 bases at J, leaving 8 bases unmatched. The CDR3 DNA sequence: TGTGCCAGCAGCCTAACGCCGACAGGGACTGAAGCTTTCTTT. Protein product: CASSLTPTGTEAFF.

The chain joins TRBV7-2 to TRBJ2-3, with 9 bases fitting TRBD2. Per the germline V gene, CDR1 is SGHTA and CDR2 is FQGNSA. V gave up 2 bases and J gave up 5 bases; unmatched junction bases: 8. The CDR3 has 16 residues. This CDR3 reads CASSLWGRGGQDTQYF. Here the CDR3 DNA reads TGTGCCAGCAGCTTATGGGGGCGGGGGGGCCAAGATACGCAGTATTTT.

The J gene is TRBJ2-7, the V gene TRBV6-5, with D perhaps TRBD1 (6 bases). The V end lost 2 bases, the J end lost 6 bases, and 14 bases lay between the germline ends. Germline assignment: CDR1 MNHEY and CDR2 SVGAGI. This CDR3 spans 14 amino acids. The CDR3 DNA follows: TGTGCCAGCAGTTACCTCGACAGGTCTGGCGAGCAGTACTTC. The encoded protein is CASSYLDRSGEQYF.

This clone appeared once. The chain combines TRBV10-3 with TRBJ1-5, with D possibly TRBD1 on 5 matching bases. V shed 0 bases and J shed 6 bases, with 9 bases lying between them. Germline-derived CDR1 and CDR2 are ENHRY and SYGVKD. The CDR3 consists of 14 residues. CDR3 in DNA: TGTGCCATCAGTGAGTCCACGGGGGGTCAGCCCCAGCATTTT. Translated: CAISESTGGQPQHF.